This T cell receptor beta chain derives from a study of vaccination effects on CD4 cells after COVID-19. Study results and caveats: Small numbers of convalescent patients limited the study. It also lacked early post-infection timepoints.

Data came from immunoSEQ multiplex PCR; TCRdb stores just in-frame clones and leaves some out. The data hold about 41,000 clones, with more than 65% observed a single time. With respect to this clone: Its target is not known.

Before sequencing, viral peptide pools were used by the ViraFEST assay to expand antigen-specific CD4+ T cells. At the end of roughly 9 days of culture, CD4+ T cells were isolated. Testing of the vaccine recipients showed negative nucleocapsid antibodies and no prior SARS-CoV-2 infection. Each well held 1.5 million to 2.5 million PBMC cultured with about 10 ug/ml peptides and about 10 IU/ml IL-2. Half the medium was replaced with IL-2 medium on days 3 and 7. V was cut by 2 bases and J by 2 bases, with 11 bases left in between. Germline-derived CDR1 and CDR2 are LGHNA and YSLEER. This CDR3 spans 15 amino acids.

This TCR was recovered from a human donor who received a COVID-19 vaccine. The starting material was CD4+ T cells from PBMCs cultured with HCoV-NL63 spike peptides, obtained before COVID-19 vaccination. The chain links TRBV4-3 to TRBJ2-3; D gene ambiguous. The DNA for the CDR3 is TGCGCCAGCAGCCAAACCAAAACCCTCACAGATACGCAGTATTTT. This gives the protein CASSQTKTLTDTQYF.